This record covers a single TCR beta chain. Its antigen is unidentified. The sample comes from a study of shared clonotypes between healthy human individuals. Study as a whole: Each donor's CD4 naive and CD4 memory cells filled three plates apiece, CD8 naive two, and CD8 memory one. Findings of the study overall: A limitation of the genetic and exposure-history diversity represented arose from few donors. Generation probabilities of non-shared clonotypes were lower (relative to those shared by all four donors).

The CDR3 has 15 amino acids. V dropped 6 bases and J dropped 5; count of bases not matched to a gene: 9. The germline V gene has CDR1 MNHEY and CDR2 SMNVEV (reference sequence). The method was immunoSEQ multiplex PCR; TCRdb's version includes in-frame clones alone and lacks a portion of them. The sample lists a few hundred thousand clones; roughly 84% were seen once. Combination of CD45RO+ cells with CCR7-negative CD45RA+ TemRA cells was used for CD8 memory. The sequence was collected from a man aged 18 to 35 in good health. Sequenced material: memory CD8+ T cells sorted from blood. Documented subset: CD45RO+ cells pooled with CCR7-negative TemRA cells. This chain joins TRBV27 and TRBJ2-5; 10 bases agree with TRBD1. CDR3 region: CASRPAGQGRETQYF. The CDR3 DNA is TGTGCCAGCAGACCGGCGGGACAGGGGCGGGAGACCCAGTACTTC.